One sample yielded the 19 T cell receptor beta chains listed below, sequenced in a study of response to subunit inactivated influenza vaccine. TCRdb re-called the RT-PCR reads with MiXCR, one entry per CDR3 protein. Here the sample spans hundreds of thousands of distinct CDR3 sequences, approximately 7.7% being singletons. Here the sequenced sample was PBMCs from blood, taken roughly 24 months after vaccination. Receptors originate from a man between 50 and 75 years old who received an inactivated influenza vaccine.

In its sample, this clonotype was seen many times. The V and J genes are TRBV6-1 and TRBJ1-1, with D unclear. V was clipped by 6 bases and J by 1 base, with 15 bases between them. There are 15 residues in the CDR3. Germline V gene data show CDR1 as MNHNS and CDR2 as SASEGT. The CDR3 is CASSPPAGRNTEAFF. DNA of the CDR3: TGTGCCAGCAGCCCACCCGCAGGACGGAACACTGAAGCTTTCTTT.

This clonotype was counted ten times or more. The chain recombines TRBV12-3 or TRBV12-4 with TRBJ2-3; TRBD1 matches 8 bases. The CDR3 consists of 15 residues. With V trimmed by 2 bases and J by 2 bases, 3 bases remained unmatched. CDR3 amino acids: CASSLQGAATDTQYF. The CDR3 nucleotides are TGTGCCAGCAGTTTACAGGGGGCAGCCACAGATACGCAGTATTTT.

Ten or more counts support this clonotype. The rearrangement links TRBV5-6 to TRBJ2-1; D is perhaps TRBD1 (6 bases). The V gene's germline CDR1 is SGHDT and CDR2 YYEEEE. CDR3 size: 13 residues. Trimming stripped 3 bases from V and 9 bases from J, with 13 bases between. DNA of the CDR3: TGTGCCAGCAGCTCCAGGGGAAATAGTGAGCAGTTCTTC. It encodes CASSSRGNSEQFF.

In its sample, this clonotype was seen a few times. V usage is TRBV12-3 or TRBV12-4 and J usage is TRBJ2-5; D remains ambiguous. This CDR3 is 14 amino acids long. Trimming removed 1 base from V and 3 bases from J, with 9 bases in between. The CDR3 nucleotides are TGTGCCAGCAGTTTAGTACGAAGAGAAGAGACCCAGTACTTC. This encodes CASSLVRREETQYF.

CDR3 region: CAISPGAGPDTQYF. As DNA, the CDR3 is TGTGCCATCAGCCCCGGGGCAGGGCCAGATACGCAGTATTTT. This rearrangement joins TRBV10-3 to TRBJ2-3; perhaps D is TRBD1 or TRBD2 (5 bases each). V was cut by 6 bases and J by 4 bases, with 14 bases left in between. This CDR3 spans 14 amino acids. Germline V gene sequence: CDR1 ENHRY, CDR2 SYGVKD.

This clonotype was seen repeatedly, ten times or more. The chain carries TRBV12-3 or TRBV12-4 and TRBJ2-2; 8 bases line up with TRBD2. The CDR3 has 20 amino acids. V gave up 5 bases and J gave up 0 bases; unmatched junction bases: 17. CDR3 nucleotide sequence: TGTGCCAGCAGTCTCTTAGCGGTCCGGGAGGGGCTTCCGAACACCGGGGAGCTGTTTTTT. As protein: CASSLLAVREGLPNTGELFF.

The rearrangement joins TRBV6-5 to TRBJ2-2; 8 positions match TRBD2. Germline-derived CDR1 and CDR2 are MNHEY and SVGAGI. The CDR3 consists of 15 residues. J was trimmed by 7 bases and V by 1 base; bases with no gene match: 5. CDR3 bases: TGTGCCAGCAGTTACTGGCTAGCGGGTAGCGGGGAGCTGTTTTTT. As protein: CASSYWLAGSGELFF.

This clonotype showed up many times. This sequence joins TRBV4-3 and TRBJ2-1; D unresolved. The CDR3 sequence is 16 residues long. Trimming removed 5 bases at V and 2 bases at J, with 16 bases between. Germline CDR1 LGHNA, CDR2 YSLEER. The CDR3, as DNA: TGCGCCAGCAGCATAAGCTCGGGCGGCGCCTACAATGAGCAGTTCTTC. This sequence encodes CASSISSGGAYNEQFF.

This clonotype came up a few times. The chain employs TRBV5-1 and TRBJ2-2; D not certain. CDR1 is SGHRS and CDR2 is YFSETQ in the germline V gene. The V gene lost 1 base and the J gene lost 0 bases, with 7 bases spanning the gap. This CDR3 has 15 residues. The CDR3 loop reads CASSLSIANTGELFF. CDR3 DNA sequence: TGCGCCAGCAGCTTGAGTATCGCGAACACCGGGGAGCTGTTTTTT.

The CDR3 region has the DNA TGCAGTGCTCCCCAATTAGGAGGGGGGGCCGAGTACTTC. Its protein is CSAPQLGGGAEYF. The chain uses TRBV20-1 and TRBJ2-5; weak D call: TRBD2 (7 bases). CDR1 is DFQATT, CDR2 SNEGSKA, per germline (reference sequence). Trimming shortened V by 5 bases and J by 12 bases, and 22 bases separated the two germline ends. CDR3 length: 13 amino acids.

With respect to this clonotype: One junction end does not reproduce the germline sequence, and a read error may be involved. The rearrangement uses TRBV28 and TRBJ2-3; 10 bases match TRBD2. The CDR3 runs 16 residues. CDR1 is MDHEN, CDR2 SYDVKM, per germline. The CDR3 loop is CASSLELAGRTDKQYF. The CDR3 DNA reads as TGTGCCAGCAGTTTAGAACTAGCGGGACGCACAGATAAGCAGTATTTT.

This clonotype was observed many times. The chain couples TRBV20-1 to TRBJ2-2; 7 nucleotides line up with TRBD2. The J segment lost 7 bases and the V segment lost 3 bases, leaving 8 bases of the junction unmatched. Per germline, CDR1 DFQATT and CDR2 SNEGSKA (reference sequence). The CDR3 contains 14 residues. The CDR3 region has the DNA TGCAGTGCTAGCGGGAGGAGTTATGGCGGGGAGCTGTTTTTT. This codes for CSASGRSYGGELFF.

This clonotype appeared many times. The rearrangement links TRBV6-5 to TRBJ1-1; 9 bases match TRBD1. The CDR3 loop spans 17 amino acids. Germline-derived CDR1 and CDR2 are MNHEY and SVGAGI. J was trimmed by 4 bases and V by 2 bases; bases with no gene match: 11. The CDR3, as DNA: TGTGCCAGCAGTTACCAGCAACAGGGGGCTAAGAGCACTGAAGCTTTCTTT. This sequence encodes CASSYQQQGAKSTEAFF.

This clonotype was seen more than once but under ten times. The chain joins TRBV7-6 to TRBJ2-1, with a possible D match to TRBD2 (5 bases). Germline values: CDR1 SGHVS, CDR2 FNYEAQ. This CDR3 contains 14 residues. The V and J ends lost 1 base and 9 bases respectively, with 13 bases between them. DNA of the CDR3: TGTGCCAGCAGCTTAGGGTCCGCCCGGGGTGAGCAGTTCTTC. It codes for CASSLGSARGEQFF.

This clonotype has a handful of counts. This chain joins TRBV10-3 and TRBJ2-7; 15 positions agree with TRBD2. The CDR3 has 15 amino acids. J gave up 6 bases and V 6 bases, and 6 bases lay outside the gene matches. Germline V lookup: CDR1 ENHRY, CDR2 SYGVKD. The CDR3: CAISGLAGGPGEQYF. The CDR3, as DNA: TGTGCCATCAGCGGACTAGCGGGAGGGCCTGGCGAGCAGTACTTC.

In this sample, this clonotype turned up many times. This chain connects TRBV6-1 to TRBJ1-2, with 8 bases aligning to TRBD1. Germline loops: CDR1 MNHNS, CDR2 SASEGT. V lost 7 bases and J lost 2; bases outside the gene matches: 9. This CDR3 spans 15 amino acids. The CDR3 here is CASTKGQGANYGYTF. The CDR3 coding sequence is TGTGCCAGCACCAAGGGGCAGGGGGCGAACTATGGCTACACCTTC.

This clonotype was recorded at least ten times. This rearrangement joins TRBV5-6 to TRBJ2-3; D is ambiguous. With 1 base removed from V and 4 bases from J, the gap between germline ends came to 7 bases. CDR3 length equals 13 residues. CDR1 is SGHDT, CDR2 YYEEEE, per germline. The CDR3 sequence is CASSLLMSDTQYF. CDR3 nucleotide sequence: TGTGCCAGCAGCTTGTTAATGTCAGATACGCAGTATTTT.

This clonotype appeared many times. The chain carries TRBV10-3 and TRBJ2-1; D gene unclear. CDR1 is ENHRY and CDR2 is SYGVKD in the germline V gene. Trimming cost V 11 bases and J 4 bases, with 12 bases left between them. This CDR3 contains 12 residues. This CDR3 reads CASGPDYNEQFF. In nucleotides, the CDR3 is TGTGCCTCTGGTCCAGATTACAATGAGCAGTTCTTC.

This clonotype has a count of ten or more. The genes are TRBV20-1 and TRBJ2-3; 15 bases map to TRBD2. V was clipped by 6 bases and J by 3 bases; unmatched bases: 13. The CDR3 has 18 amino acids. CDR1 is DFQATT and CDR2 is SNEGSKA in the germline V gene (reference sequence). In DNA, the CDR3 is TGCAGTGCGGACGGACTAGCGGGAGGGCCGGGGGGGACAGATACGCAGTATTTT. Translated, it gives CSADGLAGGPGGTDTQYF.